Described below is a single T cell receptor beta chain sequence and its context. A single record per CDR3 protein comes from TCRdb applying MiXCR to the 5' RACE reads. The sample holds 340,000 or so distinct CDR3 sequences, 10% to 15% seen once. Deletions cut 5 bases from V and 9 bases from J, with 11 bases between. This CDR3 has 13 amino acids. The germline gives CDR1 MNHNY, CDR2 SVGAGI (reference sequence). This sample was taken from a study of T-cell memory formation after mild COVID-19. The chain combines TRBV6-6 with TRBJ1-6; D is uncertain. The source material was PBMCs or a T cell subset sorted from them (not recorded which). This sequence was found in a man aged 18 to 29 who had mild COVID-19 (a few samples of this study predate the infection). Cell type and time point are not known. CDR3 in amino acids: CASSPTIGSPLHF. The DNA of the CDR3 is TGTGCCAGCAGTCCGACGATTGGTTCACCCCTCCACTTT.